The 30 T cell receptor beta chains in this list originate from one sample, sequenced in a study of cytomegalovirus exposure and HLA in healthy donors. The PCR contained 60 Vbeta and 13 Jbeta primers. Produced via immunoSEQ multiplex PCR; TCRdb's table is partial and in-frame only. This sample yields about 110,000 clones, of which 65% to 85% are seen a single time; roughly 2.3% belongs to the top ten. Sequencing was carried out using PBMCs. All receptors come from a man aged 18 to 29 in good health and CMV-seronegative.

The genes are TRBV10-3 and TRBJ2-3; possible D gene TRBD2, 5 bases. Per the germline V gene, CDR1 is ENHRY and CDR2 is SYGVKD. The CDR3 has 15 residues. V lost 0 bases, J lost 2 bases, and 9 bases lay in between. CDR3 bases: TGTGCCATCAGTGAGTCGGGCGGGCCCACAGATACGCAGTATTTT. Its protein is CAISESGGPTDTQYF.

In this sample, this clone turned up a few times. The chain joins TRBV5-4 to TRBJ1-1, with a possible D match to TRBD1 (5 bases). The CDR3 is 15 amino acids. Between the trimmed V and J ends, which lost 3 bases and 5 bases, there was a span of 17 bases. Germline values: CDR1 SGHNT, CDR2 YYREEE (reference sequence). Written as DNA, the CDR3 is TGTGCCAGCAGCTATACGGACGGGGGAAGGACTGAAGCTTTCTTT. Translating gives CASSYTDGGRTEAFF. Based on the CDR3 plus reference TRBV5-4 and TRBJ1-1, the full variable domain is ETGVTQSPTHLIKTRGQQVTLRCSSQSGHNTVSWYQQALGQGPQFIFQYYREEENGRGNFPPRFSGLQFPNYSSELNVNALELDDSALYLCASSYTDGGRTEAFFGQGTRLTVV.

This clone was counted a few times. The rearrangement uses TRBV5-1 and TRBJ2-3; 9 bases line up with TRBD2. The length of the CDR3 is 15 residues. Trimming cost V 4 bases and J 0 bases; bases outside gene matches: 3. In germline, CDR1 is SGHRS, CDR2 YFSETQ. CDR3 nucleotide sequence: TGCGCCAGCAGCGGACTAGCGTCTAGCACAGATACGCAGTATTTT. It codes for CASSGLASSTDTQYF.

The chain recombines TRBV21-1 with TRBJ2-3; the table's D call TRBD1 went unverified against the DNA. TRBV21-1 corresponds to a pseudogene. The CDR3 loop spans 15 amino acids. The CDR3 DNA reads TGTGCCAGCAGCGTCCGGGACAGGGTCACAGATACGCAGTATTTT. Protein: CASSVRDRVTDTQYF.

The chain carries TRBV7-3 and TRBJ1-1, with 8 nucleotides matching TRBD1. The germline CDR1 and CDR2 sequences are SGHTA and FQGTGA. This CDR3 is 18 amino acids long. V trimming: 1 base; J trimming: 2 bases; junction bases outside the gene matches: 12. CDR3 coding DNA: TGTGCCAGCAGCTTAATAGTCGGGACAGGTGGGGACAACACTGAAGCTTTCTTT. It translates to CASSLIVGTGGDNTEAFF.

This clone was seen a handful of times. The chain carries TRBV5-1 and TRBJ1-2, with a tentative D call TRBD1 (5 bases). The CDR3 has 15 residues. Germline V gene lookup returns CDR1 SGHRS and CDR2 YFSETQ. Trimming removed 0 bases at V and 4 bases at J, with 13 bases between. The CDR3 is CASSLAAGGVYGYTF. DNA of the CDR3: TGCGCCAGCAGCTTGGCCGCGGGGGGAGTCTATGGCTACACCTTC.

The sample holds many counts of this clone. CDR3 protein: CATAQGTNTEAFF. The CDR3 DNA reads as TGTGCCACCGCGCAGGGGACGAACACTGAAGCTTTCTTT. This sequence joins TRBV15 and TRBJ1-1, with D perhaps matching TRBD1 (6 bases). V lost 8 bases and J 1 base, leaving 11 bases between the germline ends. The germline V gene encodes CDR1 LNHNV and CDR2 YYDKDF (reference sequence). The CDR3 covers 13 residues.

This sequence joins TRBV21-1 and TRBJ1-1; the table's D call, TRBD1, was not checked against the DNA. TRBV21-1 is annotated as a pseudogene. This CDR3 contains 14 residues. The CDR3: CAIPNLDRDTEAFF. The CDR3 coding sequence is TGTGCCATCCCAAATCTAGACAGGGACACTGAAGCTTTCTTT.

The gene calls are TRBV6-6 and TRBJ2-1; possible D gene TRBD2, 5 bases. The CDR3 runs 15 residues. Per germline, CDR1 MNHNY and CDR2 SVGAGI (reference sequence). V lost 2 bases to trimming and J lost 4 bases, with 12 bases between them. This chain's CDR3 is CASSYGLAPYNEQFF. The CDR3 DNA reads TGTGCCAGCAGTTACGGCCTAGCTCCGTACAATGAGCAGTTCTTC.

The CDR3 DNA sequence: TGTGCCAGCAGCTTAGGAAGGACAGTGAACACAGATACGCAGTATTTT. Translated, it gives CASSLGRTVNTDTQYF. The V call is TRBV11-1, the J call TRBJ2-3; weak D call: TRBD1 (6 bases). V was trimmed by 1 base and J by 2 bases, leaving 13 bases between them. The CDR3 contains 16 residues. CDR1 SGHAT and CDR2 FQDESV come from the germline V gene (reference sequence).

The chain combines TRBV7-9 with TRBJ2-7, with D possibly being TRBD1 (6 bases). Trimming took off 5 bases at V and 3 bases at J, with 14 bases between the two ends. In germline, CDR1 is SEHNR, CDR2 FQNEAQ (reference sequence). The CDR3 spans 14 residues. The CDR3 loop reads CASSSGGQGYEQYF. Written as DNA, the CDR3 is TGTGCCAGCAGCAGTGGGGGACAAGGCTACGAGCAGTACTTC.

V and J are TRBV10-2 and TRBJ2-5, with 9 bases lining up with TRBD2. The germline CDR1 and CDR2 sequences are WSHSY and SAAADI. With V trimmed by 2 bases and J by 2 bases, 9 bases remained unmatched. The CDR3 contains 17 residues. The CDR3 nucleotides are TGCGCCAGCAGTGAGCCTCAGACTAGCGGACAACAAGAGACCCAGTACTTC. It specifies CASSEPQTSGQQETQYF.

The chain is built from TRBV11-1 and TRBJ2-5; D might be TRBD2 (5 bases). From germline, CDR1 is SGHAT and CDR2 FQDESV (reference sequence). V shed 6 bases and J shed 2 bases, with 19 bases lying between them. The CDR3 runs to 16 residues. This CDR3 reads CASRKNPSGVQETQYF. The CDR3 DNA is TGTGCCAGCAGAAAAAACCCCTCCGGGGTGCAAGAGACCCAGTACTTC.

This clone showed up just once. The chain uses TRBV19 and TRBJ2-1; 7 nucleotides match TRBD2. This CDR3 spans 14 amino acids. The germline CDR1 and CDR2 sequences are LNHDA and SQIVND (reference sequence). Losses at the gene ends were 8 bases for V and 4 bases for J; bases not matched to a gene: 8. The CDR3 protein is CASDNGGSYNEQFF. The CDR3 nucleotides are TGTGCCAGTGATAACGGGGGGAGTTACAATGAGCAGTTCTTC.

The CDR3 protein is CASRTAGGPTDTQYF. The CDR3 DNA reads TGTGCCAGCAGAACGGCGGGGGGCCCCACAGATACGCAGTATTTT. The V gene is TRBV2, the J gene TRBJ2-3, with 8 nucleotides matching TRBD2. The CDR3 is made up of 15 amino acids. CDR1 is SNHLY, CDR2 FYNNEI, per germline. J was trimmed by 2 bases and V by 6 bases; bases with no gene match: 7.

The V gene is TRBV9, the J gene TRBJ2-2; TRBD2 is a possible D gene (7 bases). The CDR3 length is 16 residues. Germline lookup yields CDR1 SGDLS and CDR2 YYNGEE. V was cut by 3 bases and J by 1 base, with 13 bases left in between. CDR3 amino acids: CASSGRGGGNTGELFF. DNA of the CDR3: TGTGCCAGCAGCGGCAGGGGCGGGGGGAACACCGGGGAGCTGTTTTTT.

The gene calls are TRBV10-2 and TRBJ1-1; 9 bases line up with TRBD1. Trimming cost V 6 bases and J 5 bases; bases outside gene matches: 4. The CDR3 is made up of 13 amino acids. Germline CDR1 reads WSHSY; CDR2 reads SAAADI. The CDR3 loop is CASRDRGGTEAFF. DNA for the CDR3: TGCGCCAGCAGGGACAGGGGAGGGACTGAAGCTTTCTTT.

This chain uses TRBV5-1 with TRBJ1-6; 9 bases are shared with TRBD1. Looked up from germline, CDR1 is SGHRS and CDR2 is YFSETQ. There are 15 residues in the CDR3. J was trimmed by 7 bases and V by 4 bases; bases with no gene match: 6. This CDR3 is CASSGPGTGNSPLHF. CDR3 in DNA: TGCGCCAGCAGCGGCCCGGGGACAGGGAATTCACCCCTCCACTTT.

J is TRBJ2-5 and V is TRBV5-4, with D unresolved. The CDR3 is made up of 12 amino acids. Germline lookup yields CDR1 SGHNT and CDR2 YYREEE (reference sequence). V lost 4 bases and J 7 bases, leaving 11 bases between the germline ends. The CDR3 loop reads CASSPLTGTQYF. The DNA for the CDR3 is TGTGCCAGCAGCCCCCTTACCGGGACCCAGTACTTC.

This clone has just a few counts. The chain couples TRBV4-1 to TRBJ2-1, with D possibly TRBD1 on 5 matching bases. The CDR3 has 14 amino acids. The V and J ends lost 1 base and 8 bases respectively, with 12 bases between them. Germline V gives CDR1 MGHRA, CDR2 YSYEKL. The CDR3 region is CASSQGQKNYEQFF. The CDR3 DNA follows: TGCGCCAGCAGCCAAGGACAGAAAAACTATGAGCAGTTCTTC.

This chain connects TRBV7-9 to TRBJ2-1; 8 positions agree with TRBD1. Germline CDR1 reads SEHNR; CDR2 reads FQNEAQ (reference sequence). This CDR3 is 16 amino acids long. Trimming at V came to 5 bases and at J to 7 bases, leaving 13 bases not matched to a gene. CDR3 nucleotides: TGTGCCAGCAGCCCTGGCCCTCAGACAGGGGATAATGAGCAGTTCTTC. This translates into CASSPGPQTGDNEQFF.

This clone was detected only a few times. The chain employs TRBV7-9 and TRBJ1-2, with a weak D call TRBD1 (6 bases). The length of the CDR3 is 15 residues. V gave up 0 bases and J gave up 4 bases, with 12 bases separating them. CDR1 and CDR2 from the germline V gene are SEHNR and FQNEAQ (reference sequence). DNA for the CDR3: TGTGCCAGCAGCTTAGCAGCGACAGGAGCCTATGGCTACACCTTC. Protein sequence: CASSLAATGAYGYTF. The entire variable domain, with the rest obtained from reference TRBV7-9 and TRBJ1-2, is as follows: DTGVSQNPRHKITKRGQNVTFRCDPISEHNRLYWYRQTLGQGPEFLTYFQNEAQLEKSRLLSDRFSAERPKGSFSTLEIQRTEQGDSAMYLCASSLAATGAYGYTFGSGTRLTVV.

In DNA, the CDR3 is TGTGCCAGCAGGGGCGGGGAAGGCTACACCTTC. The encoded protein is CASRGGEGYTF. This chain joins TRBV14 and TRBJ1-2; D gene unclear. The germline V gene has CDR1 SGHDN and CDR2 FVKESK. The length of the CDR3 is 11 residues. V lost 6 bases to trimming and J lost 8 bases, with 10 bases between them.

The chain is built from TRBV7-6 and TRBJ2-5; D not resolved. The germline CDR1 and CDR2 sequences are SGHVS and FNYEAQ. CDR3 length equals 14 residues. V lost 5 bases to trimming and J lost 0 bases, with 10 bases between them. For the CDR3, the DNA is TGTGCCAGCAGCACTCGGGTGTACCAAGAGACCCAGTACTTC. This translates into CASSTRVYQETQYF.

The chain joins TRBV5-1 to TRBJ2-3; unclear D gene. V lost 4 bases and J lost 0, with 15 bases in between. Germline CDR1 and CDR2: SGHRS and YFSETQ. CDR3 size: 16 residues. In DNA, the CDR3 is TGCGCCAGCAGCGCTGACCGACACTCTAGCACAGATACGCAGTATTTT. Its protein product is CASSADRHSSTDTQYF.

The CDR3 loop reads CASSFLGTRPYEQYF. The CDR3 coding sequence is TGTGCCAGCAGCTTTTTGGGGACAAGACCCTACGAGCAGTACTTC. J is TRBJ2-7 and V is TRBV7-9; a possible D gene is TRBD1 (6 bases). Trimming pared 3 bases from V and 2 bases from J, leaving 14 bases between. The length of the CDR3 is 15 residues. In germline, CDR1 is SEHNR, CDR2 FQNEAQ (reference sequence).

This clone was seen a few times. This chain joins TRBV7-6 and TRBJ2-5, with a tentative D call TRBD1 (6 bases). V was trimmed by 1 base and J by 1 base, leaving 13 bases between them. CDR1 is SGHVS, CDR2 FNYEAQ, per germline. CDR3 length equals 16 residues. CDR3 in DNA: TGTGCCAGCAGCTTAGAGTTGGGACATACCCAAGAGACCCAGTACTTC. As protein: CASSLELGHTQETQYF.

The CDR3 DNA is TGTGCCAGTAGTATTCCGACGAGGGGGTACTATGGCTACACCTTC. Protein: CASSIPTRGYYGYTF. This sequence joins TRBV19 and TRBJ1-2, with D possibly being TRBD1 (6 bases). With 3 bases removed from V and 3 bases from J, the gap between germline ends came to 14 bases. CDR3 length: 15 amino acids. Germline V lookup: CDR1 LNHDA, CDR2 SQIVND (reference sequence). Using reference TRBV19 and TRBJ1-2 for the parts outside the CDR3, the full variable domain is DGGITQSPKYLFRKEGQNVTLSCEQNLNHDAMYWYRQDPGQGLRLIYYSQIVNDFQKGDIAEGYSVSREKKESFPLTVTSAQKNPTAFYLCASSIPTRGYYGYTFGSGTRLTVV.

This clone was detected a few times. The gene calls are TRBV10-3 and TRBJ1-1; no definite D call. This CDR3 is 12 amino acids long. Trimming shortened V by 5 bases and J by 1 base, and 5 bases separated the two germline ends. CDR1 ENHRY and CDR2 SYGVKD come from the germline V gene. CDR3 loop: CAISSWNTEAFF. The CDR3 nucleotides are TGTGCCATCAGTTCTTGGAACACTGAAGCTTTCTTT.

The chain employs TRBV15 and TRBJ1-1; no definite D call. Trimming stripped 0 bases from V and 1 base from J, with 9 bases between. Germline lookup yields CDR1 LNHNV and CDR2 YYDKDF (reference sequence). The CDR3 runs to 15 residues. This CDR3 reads CATSRDIQSNTEAFF. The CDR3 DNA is TGTGCCACCAGCAGAGATATTCAGTCGAACACTGAAGCTTTCTTT.